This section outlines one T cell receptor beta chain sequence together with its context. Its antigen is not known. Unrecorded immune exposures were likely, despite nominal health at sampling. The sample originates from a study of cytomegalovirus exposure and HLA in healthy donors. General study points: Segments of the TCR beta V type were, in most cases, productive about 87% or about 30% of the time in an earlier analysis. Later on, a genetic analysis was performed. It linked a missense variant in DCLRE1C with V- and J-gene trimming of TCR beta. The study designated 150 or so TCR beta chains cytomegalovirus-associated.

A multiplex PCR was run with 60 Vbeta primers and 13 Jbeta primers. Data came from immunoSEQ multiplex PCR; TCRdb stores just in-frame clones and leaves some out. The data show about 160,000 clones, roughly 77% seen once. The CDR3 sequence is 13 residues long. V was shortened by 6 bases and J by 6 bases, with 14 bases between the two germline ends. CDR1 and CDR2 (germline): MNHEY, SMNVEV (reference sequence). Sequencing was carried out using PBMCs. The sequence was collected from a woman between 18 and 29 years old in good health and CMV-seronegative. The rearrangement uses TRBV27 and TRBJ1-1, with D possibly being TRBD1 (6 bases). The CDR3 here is CASRYREGSEAFF. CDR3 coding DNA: TGTGCCAGCAGATACAGGGAGGGCTCTGAAGCTTTCTTT.